This entry concerns a single T cell receptor beta chain. Documented time point: patch test 1, 2 weeks after DPC sensitization. Treatment: therapeutic diphenylcyclopropenone sensitization with weekly scalp DPC. From the RACE reads, TCRdb called clonotypes with MiXCR, one entry per CDR3 protein. The repertoire holds fewer than 500,000 distinct CDR3 sequences, more than 4.5% seen once, with 2% to 2.5% in the top ten. This entry is derived from a study of human T cells and chemical hapten exposure. CDR1 is SQVTM and CDR2 is ANQGSEA in the germline V gene. Trimming pared 3 bases from V and 6 bases from J, leaving 20 bases between. The CDR3 is 16 residues long.

The chain joins TRBV29-1 to TRBJ2-2; TRBD1 is a possible D gene (5 bases). The sequence was obtained from a woman aged 50 to 65 with alopecia areata. Some clones in this sample may be carry-over from other donors' samples. This material consisted of whole blood, taken in connection with sensitization to the hapten diphenylcyclopropenone (DPC). The CDR3 DNA is TGCAGCGTTGAGGATTCAAGGGGAATTCGGGCCGGGGAGCTGTTTTTT. Its translation: CSVEDSRGIRAGELFF.